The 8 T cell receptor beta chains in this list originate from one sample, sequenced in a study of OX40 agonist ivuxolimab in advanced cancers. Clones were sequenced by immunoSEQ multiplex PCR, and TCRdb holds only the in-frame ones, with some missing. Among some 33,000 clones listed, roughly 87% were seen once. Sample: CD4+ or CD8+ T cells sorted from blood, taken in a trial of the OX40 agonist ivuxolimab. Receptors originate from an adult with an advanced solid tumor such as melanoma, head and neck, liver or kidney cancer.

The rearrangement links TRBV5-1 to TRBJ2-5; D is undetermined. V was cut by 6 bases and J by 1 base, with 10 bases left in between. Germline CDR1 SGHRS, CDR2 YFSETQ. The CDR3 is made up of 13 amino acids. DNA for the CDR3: TGCGCCAGCACTAGGATGCTCCAAGAGACCCAGTACTTC. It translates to CASTRMLQETQYF.

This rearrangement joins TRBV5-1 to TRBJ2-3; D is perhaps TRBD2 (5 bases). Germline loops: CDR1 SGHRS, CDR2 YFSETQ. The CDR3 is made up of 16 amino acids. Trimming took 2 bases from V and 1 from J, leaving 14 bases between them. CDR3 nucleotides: TGCGCCAGCAGCTTAGCCGCCGGACTGGGCACAGATACGCAGTATTTT. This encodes CASSLAAGLGTDTQYF.

The CDR3: CASSQGDRDINEQFF. The CDR3 DNA sequence: TGCGCCAGCAGCCAAGGTGACAGGGACATCAATGAGCAGTTCTTC. V and J are TRBV4-1 and TRBJ2-1; the match to TRBD1 covers 7 bases. The CDR3 contains 15 residues. V was pared by 1 base and J by 6 bases, with 6 bases of the junction left unmatched. Per germline, CDR1 MGHRA and CDR2 YSYEKL.

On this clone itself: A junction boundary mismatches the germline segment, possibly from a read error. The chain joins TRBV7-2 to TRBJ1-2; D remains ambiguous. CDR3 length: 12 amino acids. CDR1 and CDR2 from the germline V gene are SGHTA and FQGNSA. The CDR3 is CASSQGNYGYTF. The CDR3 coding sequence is TGCGCCAGCAGCCAAGGGAACTATGGCTACACCTTC. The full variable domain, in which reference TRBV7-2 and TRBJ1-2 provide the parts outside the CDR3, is GAGVSQSPSNKVTEKGKDVELRCDPISGHTALYWYRQSLGQGLEFLIYFQGNSAPDKSGLPSDRFSAERTGGSVSTLTIQRTQQEDSAVYLCASSQGNYGYTFGSGTRLTVV.

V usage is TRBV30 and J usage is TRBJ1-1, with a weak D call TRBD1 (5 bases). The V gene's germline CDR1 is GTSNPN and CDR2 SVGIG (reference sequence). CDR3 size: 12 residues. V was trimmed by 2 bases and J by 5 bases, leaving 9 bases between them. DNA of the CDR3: TGTGCCTGGAGTCGCAGGGAGACTGAAGCTTTCTTT. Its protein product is CAWSRRETEAFF.

The CDR3 is CASSRGQGPGNEKLFF. CDR3 DNA sequence: TGCGCCAGCAGCCGGGGACAGGGACCGGGTAATGAAAAACTGTTTTTT. The V call is TRBV5-1, the J call TRBJ1-4; 9 bases match TRBD1. With V trimmed by 4 bases and J by 4 bases, 8 bases remained unmatched. This CDR3 spans 16 amino acids. The V gene's germline CDR1 is SGHRS and CDR2 YFSETQ.

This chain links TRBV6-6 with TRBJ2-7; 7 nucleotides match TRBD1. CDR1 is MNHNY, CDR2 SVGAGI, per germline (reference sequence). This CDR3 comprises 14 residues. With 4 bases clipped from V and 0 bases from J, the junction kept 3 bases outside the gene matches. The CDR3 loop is CASSWDSPSYEQYF. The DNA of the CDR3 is TGTGCCAGCAGTTGGGACAGCCCCTCCTACGAGCAGTACTTC.

The CDR3, as DNA: TGCGCCAGCAGCTTGGCCCGCACAGATACGCAGTATTTT. This codes for CASSLARTDTQYF. The V gene is TRBV5-1, the J gene TRBJ2-3, with D hard to call. CDR1 SGHRS and CDR2 YFSETQ come from the germline V gene. The CDR3 loop spans 13 amino acids. Trimming pared 0 bases from V and 1 base from J, leaving 3 bases between.